Given below is one TCR beta chain in context. Its antigen is currently unknown. These data originate in a study of CXCR3-negative and CXCR3-positive naive CD8 T cells. Findings of the study overall: CXCR3-positive naive cells carried more hydrophobic TRB CDR3s than CXCR3-negative naive cells did. CXCR3-negative and CXCR3-positive naive cells shared comparable TRBV-TRBJ usage, but memory cells did not. Both naive subsets showed comparably high diversity, and memory CD8+ cells showed much lower diversity. After cryopreservation, CXCR3 expression dropped partially; most assays used fresh PBMCs.

The libraries of TRB cDNA were constructed through 5' RACE using UMI labels. TCRdb re-called the 5' RACE reads; every CDR3 protein appears as one record, without DNA. This specimen shows 90,000 to 150,000 distinct CDR3 sequences; the ten leading clones hold 0.35% to 0.4%. Sorts that each held approximately 300,000 cells were run in triplicate for every CD8+ T cell subset. This CDR3 spans 14 amino acids. The germline V gene has CDR1 MDHEN and CDR2 SYDVKM. The TCR comes from a human donor in good health. Some clones in this sample may be carry-over from other donors' samples. This chain connects TRBV28 to TRBJ1-1; the TCRdb D gene call, TRBD1, has no DNA to confirm it. Sequencing was performed on naive CXCR3+ CD8+ T cells from blood. Described subset: CD45RO-CCR7+CD27+CD95- naive CD8+ T cells expressing CXCR3 (TNR3+). This chain's CDR3 is CASSFRGAEREAFF. The whole variable domain, filled in from reference TRBV28 and TRBJ1-1, reads DVKVTQSSRYLVKRTGEKVFLECVQDMDHENMFWYRQDPGLGLRLIYFSYDVKMKEKGDIPEGYSVSREKKERFSLILESASTNQTSMYLCASSFRGAEREAFFGQGTRLTVV.